The 10 T cell receptor beta chains in this list originate from one sample, sequenced in a study of T cells in Graves' hyperthyroidism and ophthalmopathy. It was RNA transcripts that yielded the amplified TCR beta CDR3 regions. The HTBI primer set served for first-round RT-PCR of the TCR CDR3. TCRdb reanalysed the multiplex PCR reads using MiXCR and keeps one entry per CDR3 protein. The sample consists of hundreds of thousands of distinct CDR3 sequences, roughly an eighth of them appearing once. What was sequenced was blood. Receptor source: a woman aged 18 to 35 with Graves' hyperthyroidism.

This clonotype appeared many times. The J gene is TRBJ1-2, the V gene TRBV7-9; the D is unclear. The CDR3 sequence is 17 residues long. CDR1 is SEHNR and CDR2 is FQNEAQ in the germline V gene (reference sequence). Between the trimmed V and J ends, which lost 1 base and 3 bases, there was a span of 18 bases. CDR3 residues: CASSLVTSLSSHYGYTF. CDR3 in DNA: TGTGCCAGCAGCTTAGTTACCAGCCTCAGTTCCCACTATGGCTACACCTTC.

V gene TRBV19 combines with J gene TRBJ1-3; a possible D gene is TRBD1 (5 bases). V lost 6 bases, J lost 1 base, and 16 bases lay in between. The length of the CDR3 is 16 residues. Germline V gene lookup returns CDR1 LNHDA and CDR2 SQIVND (reference sequence). CDR3 sequence reads: CASSFPAGKSGNTIYF. The CDR3 region has the DNA TGTGCCAGTAGCTTTCCAGCAGGGAAATCTGGAAACACCATATATTTT.

This clonotype came up many times. The gene calls are TRBV24-1 and TRBJ1-2; D is perhaps TRBD1 (5 bases). Trimming removed 1 base from V and 8 bases from J, with 19 bases in between. The CDR3 has 16 amino acids. Germline values: CDR1 KGHDR, CDR2 SFDVKD. Written as DNA, the CDR3 is TGTGCCACCAGTGATTTATCGACAGCTAACCAAGAGGGCTACACCTTC. Amino acid sequence: CATSDLSTANQEGYTF.

This clonotype showed up just a few times. V usage is TRBV3-1 and J usage is TRBJ2-3; TRBD2 matches at 16 bases. The CDR3 length is 20 residues. Germline V gene data show CDR1 as LGHDT and CDR2 as YNNKEL (reference sequence). The ends lost 1 base at V and 1 base at J; junction bases unmatched: 8. The CDR3 is CASSQGSGLAGGMGTDTQYF. In nucleotides, the CDR3 is TGTGCCAGCAGCCAAGGGTCGGGACTAGCGGGGGGGATGGGCACAGATACGCAGTATTTT.

This clonotype was detected ten times or more. The chain links TRBV5-1 to TRBJ1-2; the D is unclear. The CDR3 sequence is 16 residues long. V lost 3 bases, J lost 5 bases, and 20 bases lay in between. Germline V CDR1 and CDR2: SGHRS, YFSETQ. The CDR3 region is CASSSVDSSLLYGYTF. CDR3 DNA sequence: TGCGCCAGCAGCTCCGTGGATAGTTCCCTCTTATATGGCTACACCTTC.

This clonotype was recorded a few times. The chain is built from TRBV5-5 and TRBJ2-7, with D maybe TRBD1 (6 bases). The CDR3 runs 13 residues. The V gene's germline CDR1 is SGHKS and CDR2 YYEKEE (reference sequence). Trimming shortened V by 4 bases and J by 2 bases, and 10 bases separated the two germline ends. The DNA of the CDR3 is TGTGCCAGCAGCCCCGGGGACACCTACGAGCAGTACTTC. It codes for CASSPGDTYEQYF.

This clonotype was detected only a few times. The chain uses TRBV6-1 and TRBJ1-3; D unresolved. V lost 6 bases, J lost 0 bases, and 12 bases lay in between. The CDR3 length is 15 residues. Germline loops: CDR1 MNHNS, CDR2 SASEGT. Here the CDR3 DNA reads TGTGCCAGCAGCCCCCGCCCCAACTCTGGAAACACCATATATTTT. Its translation is CASSPRPNSGNTIYF.

There are many counts of this clonotype. This chain uses TRBV5-1 with TRBJ2-5; D might be TRBD1 (5 bases). Germline CDR1 is SGHRS and CDR2 is YFSETQ. This CDR3 spans 15 amino acids. V gave up 0 bases and J gave up 4 bases, with 13 bases separating them. CDR3 in amino acids: CASSLVGDGGETQYF. CDR3 nucleotide sequence: TGCGCCAGCAGCTTGGTAGGGGATGGCGGAGAGACCCAGTACTTC.

This clonotype came up many times. The chain combines TRBV11-2 with TRBJ2-3, with 11 bases fitting TRBD2. After removal of 7 bases from V and 0 bases from J, the junction contained 3 bases not matched to a gene. Looked up from germline, CDR1 is SGHAT and CDR2 is FQNNGV. The length of the CDR3 is 15 residues. The DNA of the CDR3 is TGTGCCAGCAACCCTAGCGGGGGGAGCACAGATACGCAGTATTTT. Amino acid sequence: CASNPSGGSTDTQYF.

This clonotype has ten or more counts. The chain combines TRBV6-2 or TRBV6-3 with TRBJ2-3; 8 bases are shared with TRBD2. This CDR3 has 14 amino acids. With V trimmed by 5 bases and J by 7 bases, 8 bases remained unmatched. Germline-derived CDR1 and CDR2 are MNHEY and SVGEGT. CDR3 loop: CASSVPGLGHTQYF. The CDR3 bases are TGTGCCAGCAGTGTCCCGGGACTAGGACATACGCAGTATTTT.